This T cell receptor (beta chain) emerged from a study of shared clonotypes between healthy human individuals. Study in general: Per-donor plates numbered three CD4 naive, three CD4 memory, two CD8 naive and one CD8 memory.

The CD4+ fraction was divided into a CD45RA+ naive subset and a CD45RA-negative memory subset. Germline V gives CDR1 SGHNT, CDR2 YENEEA. The CDR3 loop spans 14 amino acids. Trimming removed 4 bases from V and 8 bases from J, with 15 bases in between. A word on this clone: Other DNA sequences in the same sample also yield this CDR3.

Original analysis: From ImmunoSEQ came sequences covering only the junction and carrying no quality scores, so filtering differed. Clones were sequenced by immunoSEQ multiplex PCR, and TCRdb holds only the in-frame ones, with some missing. V, J and clone size were drawn from that table, and D and trimming were deduced from the DNA. The sample includes about 2.4 million clones, 90% to 95% of them seen just once. Sequencing was performed on naive CD4+ T cells from PBMCs. The sample's subset: CD45RA+ positively selected. The TCR originated in a young man in good health. Some clones in this sample may be carry-over from other donors' samples. The chain carries TRBV11-3 and TRBJ2-1; no clear D. The chain's CDR3 is CASSSSGPSDEQFF. CDR3 coding DNA: TGTGCCAGCAGCTCATCCGGGCCTTCTGATGAGCAGTTCTTC. Filled out from reference TRBV11-3 and TRBJ2-1, the complete variable domain reads EAGVVQSPRYKIIEKKQPVAFWCNPISGHNTLYWYLQNLGQGPELLIRYENEEAVDDSQLPKDRFSAERLKGVDSTLKIQPAELGDSAVYLCASSSSGPSDEQFFGPGTRLTVL.